This TCR beta chain was identified in a study of shared clonotypes between healthy human individuals. Study context: The study used three CD4 naive, three CD4 memory, two CD8 naive and one CD8 memory plate per donor.

Study-level findings and limits: The sharing of about 5% of naive CD4 clonotypes was seen across a few donors. An expected dependence of interdonor clonotype sharing on sequencing depth was noted.

The CDR3 runs to 14 residues. The V end was cut by 5 bases, the J end by 0 bases, with 8 bases between. Per germline, CDR1 SGHAT and CDR2 FQNNGV. Deep was the level at which the assay was run. Sequenced by immunoSEQ multiplex PCR; TCRdb stores in-frame clones only, minus some. The sample holds about 2,200,000 clones, about 92% seen once. The naive CD8 population came from CD45RO-negative cells selected for CCR7, without terminally differentiated effector memory CD45RA+ cells. To note about this clone: Its antigen is as yet unknown.

The TCR originated in a man younger than 35 in good health. Some clones in this sample may be carry-over from other donors' samples. The rearrangement uses TRBV11-2 and TRBJ1-3, with D uncertain. The sequenced material came from naive CD8+ T cells from PBMCs. This CDR3 reads CASSLIYSGNTIYF. CDR3 DNA: TGTGCCAGCAGCCTTATCTACTCTGGAAACACCATATATTTT.